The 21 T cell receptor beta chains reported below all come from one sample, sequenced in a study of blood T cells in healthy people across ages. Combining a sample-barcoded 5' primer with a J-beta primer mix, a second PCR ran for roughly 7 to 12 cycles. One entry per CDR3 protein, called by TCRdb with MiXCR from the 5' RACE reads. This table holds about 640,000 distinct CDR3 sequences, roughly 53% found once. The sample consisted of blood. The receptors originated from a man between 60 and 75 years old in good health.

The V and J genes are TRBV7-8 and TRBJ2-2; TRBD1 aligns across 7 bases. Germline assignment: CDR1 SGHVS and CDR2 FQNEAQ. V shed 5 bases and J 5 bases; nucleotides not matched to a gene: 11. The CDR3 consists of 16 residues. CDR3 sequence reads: CASSANPGGRTGELFF. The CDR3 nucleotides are TGTGCCAGCAGCGCCAACCCAGGGGGTCGGACCGGGGAGCTGTTTTTT.

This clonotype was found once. CDR3 sequence reads: CASSTPLRETQYF. For the CDR3, the DNA is TGTGCCAGCAGCACACCTCTGAGAGAGACCCAGTACTTC. The J gene is TRBJ2-5, the V gene TRBV7-9, with no clear D. Germline CDR1 SEHNR, CDR2 FQNEAQ (reference sequence). The CDR3 is made up of 13 amino acids. V shed 5 bases and J shed 4 bases, with 11 bases lying between them.

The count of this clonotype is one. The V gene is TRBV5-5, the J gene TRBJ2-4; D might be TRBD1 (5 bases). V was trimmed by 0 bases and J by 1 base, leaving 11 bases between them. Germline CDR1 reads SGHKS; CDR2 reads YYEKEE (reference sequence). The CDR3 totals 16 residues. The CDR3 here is CASSLAAGLAKNIQYF. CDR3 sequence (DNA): TGTGCCAGCAGCTTGGCGGCAGGGTTGGCCAAAAACATTCAGTACTTC.

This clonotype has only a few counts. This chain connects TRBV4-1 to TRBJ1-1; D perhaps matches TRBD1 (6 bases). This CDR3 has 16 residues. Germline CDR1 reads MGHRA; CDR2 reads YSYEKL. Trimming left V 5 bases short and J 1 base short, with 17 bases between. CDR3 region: CASSSARGATNTEAFF. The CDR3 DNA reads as TGCGCCAGCAGCTCCGCGAGGGGGGCGACGAACACTGAAGCTTTCTTT.

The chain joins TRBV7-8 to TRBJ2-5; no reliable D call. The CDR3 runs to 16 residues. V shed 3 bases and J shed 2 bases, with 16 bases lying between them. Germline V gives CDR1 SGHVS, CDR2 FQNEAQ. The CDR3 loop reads CASSFVGQARQETQYF. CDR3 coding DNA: TGTGCCAGCAGCTTCGTCGGGCAGGCGCGGCAAGAGACCCAGTACTTC. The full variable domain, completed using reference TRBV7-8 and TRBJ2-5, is GAGVSQSPRYKVAKRGQDVALRCDPISGHVSLFWYQQALGQGPEFLTYFQNEAQLDKSGLPSDRFFAERPEGSVSTLKIQRTQQEDSAVYLCASSFVGQARQETQYFGPGTRLLVL.

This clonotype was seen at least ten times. DNA of the CDR3: TGTGCCAGCAGTTTGGACTACCTCTCCTACGAGCAGTACTTC. It encodes CASSLDYLSYEQYF. This rearrangement joins TRBV6-5 to TRBJ2-7; a possible D gene is TRBD2 (6 bases). Trimming stripped 4 bases from V and 0 bases from J, with 10 bases between. This CDR3 has 14 residues. Germline CDR1 and CDR2: MNHEY and SVGAGI.

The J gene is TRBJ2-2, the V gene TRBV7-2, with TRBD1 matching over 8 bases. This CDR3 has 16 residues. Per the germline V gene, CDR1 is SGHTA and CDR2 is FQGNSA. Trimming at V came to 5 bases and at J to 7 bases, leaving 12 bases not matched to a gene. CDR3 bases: TGTGCCAGCAGCCCGGGGGCAGGGGGCGCCTACGGGGAGCTGTTTTTT. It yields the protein CASSPGAGGAYGELFF. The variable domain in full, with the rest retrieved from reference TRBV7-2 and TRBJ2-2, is GAGVSQSPSNKVTEKGKDVELRCDPISGHTALYWYRQSLGQGLEFLIYFQGNSAPDKSGLPSDRFSAERTGGSVSTLTIQRTQQEDSAVYLCASSPGAGGAYGELFFGEGSRLTVL.

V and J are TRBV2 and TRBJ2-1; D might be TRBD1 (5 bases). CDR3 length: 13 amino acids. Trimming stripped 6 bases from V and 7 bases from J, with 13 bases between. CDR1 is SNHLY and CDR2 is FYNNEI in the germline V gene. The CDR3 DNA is TGTGCCAGCAGGGTTCAGGGTCTGAATGAGCAGTTCTTC. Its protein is CASRVQGLNEQFF.

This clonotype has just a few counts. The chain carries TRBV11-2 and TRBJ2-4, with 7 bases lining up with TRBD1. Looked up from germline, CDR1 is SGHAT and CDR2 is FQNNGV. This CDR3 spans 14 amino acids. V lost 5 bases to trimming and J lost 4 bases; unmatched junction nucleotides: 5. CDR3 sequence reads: CASSTPTGKNIQYF. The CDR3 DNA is TGTGCCAGCAGCACCCCGACAGGGAAAAACATTCAGTACTTC.

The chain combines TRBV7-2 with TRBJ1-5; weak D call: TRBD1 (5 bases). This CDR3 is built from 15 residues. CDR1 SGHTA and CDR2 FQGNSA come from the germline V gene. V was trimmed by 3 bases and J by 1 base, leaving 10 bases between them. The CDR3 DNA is TGTGCCAGCAGCTTCGGGGAGGGGAGCAATCAGCCCCAGCATTTT. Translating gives CASSFGEGSNQPQHF.

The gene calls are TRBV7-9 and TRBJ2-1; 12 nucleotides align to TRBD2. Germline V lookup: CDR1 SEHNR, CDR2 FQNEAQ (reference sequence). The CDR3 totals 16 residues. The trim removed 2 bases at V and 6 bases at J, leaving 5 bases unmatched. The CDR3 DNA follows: TGTGCCAGCAGCTTATTTACGGGACTAGCGGGCAATGAGCAGTTCTTC. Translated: CASSLFTGLAGNEQFF.

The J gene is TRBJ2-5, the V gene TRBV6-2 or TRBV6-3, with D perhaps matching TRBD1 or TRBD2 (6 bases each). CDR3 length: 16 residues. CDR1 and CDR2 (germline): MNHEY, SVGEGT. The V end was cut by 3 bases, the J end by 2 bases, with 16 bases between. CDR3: CASSYGGGERQETQYF. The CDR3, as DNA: TGTGCCAGCAGTTATGGAGGGGGAGAGAGGCAAGAGACCCAGTACTTC.

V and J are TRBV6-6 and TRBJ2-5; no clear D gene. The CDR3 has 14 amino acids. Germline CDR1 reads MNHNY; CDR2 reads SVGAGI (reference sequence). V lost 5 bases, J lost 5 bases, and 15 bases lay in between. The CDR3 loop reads CASSEIGQSETQYF. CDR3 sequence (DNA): TGTGCCAGCAGTGAGATAGGGCAGTCGGAGACCCAGTACTTC.

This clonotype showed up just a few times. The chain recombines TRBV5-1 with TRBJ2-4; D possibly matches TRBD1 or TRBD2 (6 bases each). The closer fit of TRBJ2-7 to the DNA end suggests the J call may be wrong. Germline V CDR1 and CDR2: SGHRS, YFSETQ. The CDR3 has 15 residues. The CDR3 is CASSSMEGVTYEQYF. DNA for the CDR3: TGCGCCAGCAGCTCGATGGAGGGGGTTACCTACGAGCAGTACTTC.

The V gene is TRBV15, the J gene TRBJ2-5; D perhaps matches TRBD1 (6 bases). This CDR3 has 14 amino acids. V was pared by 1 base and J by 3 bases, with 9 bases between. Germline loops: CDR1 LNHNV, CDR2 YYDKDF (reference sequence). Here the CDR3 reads CATSRARTEETQYF. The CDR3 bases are TGTGCCACCAGCAGAGCCAGGACAGAAGAGACCCAGTACTTC.

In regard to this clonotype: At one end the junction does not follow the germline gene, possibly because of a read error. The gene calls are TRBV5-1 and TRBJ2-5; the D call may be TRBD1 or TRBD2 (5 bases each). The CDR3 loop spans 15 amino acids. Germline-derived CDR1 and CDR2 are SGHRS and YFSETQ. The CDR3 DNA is TGCGTCAGCAGCCTGGACCAGGGAGCGAGGGAGACCCAGTACTTC. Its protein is CVSSLDQGARETQYF.

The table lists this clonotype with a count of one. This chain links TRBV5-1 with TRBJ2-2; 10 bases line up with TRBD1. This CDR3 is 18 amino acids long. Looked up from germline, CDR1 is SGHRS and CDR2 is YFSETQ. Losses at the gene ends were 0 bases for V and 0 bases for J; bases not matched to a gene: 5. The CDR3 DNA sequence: TGCGCCAGCAGCTTGGGAAGGGGACAGGGGCCGAACACCGGGGAGCTGTTTTTT. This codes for CASSLGRGQGPNTGELFF.

As DNA, the CDR3 is TGTGCCAGCAGCTCGGGACTAGCGAAGAATACGCAGTATTTT. Amino acid sequence: CASSSGLAKNTQYF. The chain is built from TRBV7-7 and TRBJ2-3; 10 positions match TRBD2. Germline CDR1 SSHAT, CDR2 FNYEAQ (reference sequence). J was trimmed by 7 bases and V by 4 bases; bases with no gene match: 5. The CDR3 is made up of 14 amino acids.

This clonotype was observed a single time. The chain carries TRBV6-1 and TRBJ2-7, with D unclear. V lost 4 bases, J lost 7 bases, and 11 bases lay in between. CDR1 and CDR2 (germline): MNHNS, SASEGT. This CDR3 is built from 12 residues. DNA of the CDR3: TGTGCCAGCAGTGCACTACACAATGAGCAGTACTTC. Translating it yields CASSALHNEQYF.

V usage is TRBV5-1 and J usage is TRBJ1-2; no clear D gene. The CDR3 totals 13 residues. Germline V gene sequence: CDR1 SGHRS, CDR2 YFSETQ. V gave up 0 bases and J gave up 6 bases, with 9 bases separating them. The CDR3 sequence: CASSLAAEDGYTF. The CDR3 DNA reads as TGCGCCAGCAGCTTGGCGGCAGAAGATGGCTACACCTTC.

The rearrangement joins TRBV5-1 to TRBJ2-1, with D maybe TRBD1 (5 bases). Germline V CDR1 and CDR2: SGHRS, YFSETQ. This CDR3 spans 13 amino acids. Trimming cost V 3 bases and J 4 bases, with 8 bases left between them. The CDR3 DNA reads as TGCGCCAGCAGCTACGACAGTTACAATGAGCAGTTCTTC. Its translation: CASSYDSYNEQFF.